The present T cell receptor beta chain was sequenced within a study of cytomegalovirus exposure and HLA in healthy donors. Study overall: In terms of ancestry, the Caucasian-associated cluster contained roughly 80% of the approximately 420 genotyped donors. Whole-study findings and limits: Researchers reported in a later analysis that common viral pathogens appeared linked to several top clusters. Available immune exposure information was restricted to CMV serostatus only.

Among the donors, all were healthy bone marrow donors. The V gene's germline CDR1 is SNHLY and CDR2 FYNNEI. V lost 10 bases to trimming and J lost 2 bases; unmatched junction nucleotides: 6. The CDR3 loop spans 14 amino acids. PCR employed 60 Vbeta and 13 Jbeta primers. The protocol was immunoSEQ multiplex PCR, while the TCRdb copy is restricted to in-frame clones and leaves out a portion. This table has hundreds of thousands of clones, 78% appearing once. Remarks on this clone: What it binds is unknown.

Sequenced sample: PBMCs. The TCR comes from a boy between 5 and 17 years old in good health and CMV-seronegative. The rearrangement joins TRBV2 to TRBJ2-2; TRBD1 agrees at 8 bases. The DNA for the CDR3 is TGTGCCACGGGACAGGATGGTAACACCGGGGAGCTGTTTTTT. Translation: CATGQDGNTGELFF. The entire variable domain, with the rest obtained from reference TRBV2 and TRBJ2-2, is as follows: EPEVTQTPSHQVTQMGQEVILRCVPISNHLYFYWYRQILGQKVEFLVSFYNNEISEKSEIFDDQFSVERPDGSNFTLKIRSTKLEDSAMYFCATGQDGNTGELFFGEGSRLTVL.